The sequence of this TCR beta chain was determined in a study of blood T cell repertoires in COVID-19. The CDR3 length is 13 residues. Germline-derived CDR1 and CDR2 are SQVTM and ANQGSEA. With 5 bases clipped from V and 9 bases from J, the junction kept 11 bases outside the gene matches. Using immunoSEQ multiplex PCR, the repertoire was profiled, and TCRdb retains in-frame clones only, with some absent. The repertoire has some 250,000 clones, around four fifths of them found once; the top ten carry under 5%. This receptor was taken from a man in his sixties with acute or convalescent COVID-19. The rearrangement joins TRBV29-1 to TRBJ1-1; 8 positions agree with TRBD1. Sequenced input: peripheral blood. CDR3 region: CSVKLGTGAKAFF. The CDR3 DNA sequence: TGCAGCGTTAAACTCGGGACAGGAGCCAAAGCTTTCTTT.